Below are 4 T cell receptor beta chains sequenced from a single sample in a study. TCRdb called the RT-PCR reads again in MiXCR, with one record for every CDR3 protein. The data contain about 680,000 distinct CDR3 sequences, approximately 14% of them seen just once; the ten biggest clones take up just over 3.5%. The sample consisted of memory CD4+ T cells from blood. The receptors were sampled from a female donor in good health, serving as a healthy control.

The chain joins TRBV18 to TRBJ1-2; 12 bases match TRBD1. The trim removed 5 bases at V and 6 bases at J, leaving 13 bases unmatched. This CDR3 contains 17 residues. The germline CDR1 and CDR2 sequences are KGHSH and LQKENI. The CDR3 DNA reads TGTGCCAGCTCATCCGGAAGGGGACAGGGGGCGTATAATGGCTACACCTTC. As protein: CASSSGRGQGAYNGYTF.

This clonotype was counted at least ten times. The rearrangement uses TRBV24-1 and TRBJ2-3; tentatively, D is TRBD2 (6 bases). Trimming left V 0 bases short and J 1 base short, with 10 bases between. The CDR3 totals 16 residues. The germline V gene encodes CDR1 KGHDR and CDR2 SFDVKD. CDR3 sequence reads: CATSDLSSGGTDTQYF. As DNA, the CDR3 is TGTGCCACCAGTGATTTGTCGTCGGGGGGCACAGATACGCAGTATTTT.

The chain combines TRBV6-5 with TRBJ1-3; weak D call: TRBD1 (6 bases). V lost 5 bases and J lost 4, with 12 bases in between. CDR3 length: 14 residues. CDR1 MNHEY and CDR2 SVGAGI come from the germline V gene. The CDR3 coding sequence is TGTGCCAGCAGTAAGGGGGTCGTAGGAAACACCATATATTTT. Protein product: CASSKGVVGNTIYF.

This clonotype was seen a handful of times. The V call is TRBV20-1, the J call TRBJ2-2; D possibly corresponds to TRBD2 (7 bases). This CDR3 region has 13 residues. V lost 0 bases to trimming and J lost 12 bases, with 14 bases between them. Looked up from germline, CDR1 is DFQATT and CDR2 is SNEGSKA (reference sequence). CDR3 in amino acids: CSARDGGGSKLFF. The CDR3 DNA is TGCAGTGCTAGAGATGGGGGGGGCTCTAAGCTGTTTTTT.